The sequence of this TCR beta chain was determined in a study of shared clonotypes between healthy human individuals. This clone was detected a few times. Trimming stripped 0 bases from V and 4 bases from J, with 18 bases between. The length of the CDR3 is 17 residues. Germline V gives CDR1 LGHNA, CDR2 YSLEER. CD8 cells classed as naive were CD45RO-negative and positively selected for CCR7, excluding terminally differentiated effector memory CD45RA+ cells. Assay used: immunoSEQ multiplex PCR; TCRdb lists only in-frame clones, some missing. Counted here are around 1,900,000 clones, around 95% occurring once; the ten biggest clones make up 1.5% to 2%.

The chain uses TRBV4-3 and TRBJ1-1; D not certain. The clonotype originates from a young man in good health. Some clones in this sample may be carry-over from other donors' samples. Sequencing was performed on naive CD8+ T cells from PBMCs. The CDR3: CASSQDLSGALSTEAFF. In DNA form, the CDR3 reads TGCGCCAGCAGCCAAGATTTGTCCGGCGCCCTGAGCACTGAAGCTTTCTTT.